Shown below are 31 T cell receptor beta chains from a single sample sequenced in a study of blood T cells in healthy people across ages. Primers used in a second PCR of about 7 to 12 cycles were a sample-barcoded 5' primer and a J-beta primer mix. MiXCR was run by TCRdb on the 5' RACE reads, yielding one entry per CDR3 protein. In the table there are 1.5 million to 2 million distinct CDR3 sequences, 25% to 30% of which are singletons. Sequencing input: blood. These receptors were taken from a woman in her twenties or thirties in good health.

V gene TRBV14 combines with J gene TRBJ1-1, with D perhaps matching TRBD1 (5 bases). CDR1 is SGHDN and CDR2 is FVKESK in the germline V gene. Trimming pared 0 bases from V and 6 bases from J, leaving 14 bases between. The CDR3 sequence is 15 residues long. The CDR3 DNA sequence: TGTGCCAGCAGCCAAGATAGCCCTCGACAGTCTGAAGCTTTCTTT. This translates into CASSQDSPRQSEAFF.

This clonotype came up a few times. The chain joins TRBV7-9 to TRBJ2-7; D ambiguous. Trimming took off 3 bases at V and 6 bases at J, with 12 bases between the two ends. The germline CDR1 and CDR2 sequences are SEHNR and FQNEAQ (reference sequence). The CDR3 contains 13 residues. CDR3 coding DNA: TGTGCCAGCAGCTTTAAAAGCCCCCTCGAGCAGTACTTC. This encodes CASSFKSPLEQYF.

The chain is built from TRBV12-3 or TRBV12-4 and TRBJ1-2; D unclear. V lost 7 bases, J lost 6 bases, and 15 bases lay in between. The CDR3 has 13 amino acids. The DNA for the CDR3 is TGTGCCAGCACCTCATTGGCATGGGATGGCTACACCTTC. Protein product: CASTSLAWDGYTF.

The V gene is TRBV15, the J gene TRBJ1-2; D perhaps matches TRBD1 (5 bases). Germline lookup yields CDR1 LNHNV and CDR2 YYDKDF (reference sequence). CDR3 length: 14 amino acids. The ends were cut back, 2 bases at V and 4 bases at J, with 11 bases in the middle. DNA for the CDR3: TGTGCCACCAGCAGATCTGGACAACGCTATGGCTACACCTTC. Protein sequence: CATSRSGQRYGYTF.

The genes are TRBV29-1 and TRBJ2-3; no reliable D call. The CDR3 is 15 amino acids. Per the germline V gene, CDR1 is SQVTM and CDR2 is ANQGSEA. CDR3 protein: CIGKGGDLGTDTQYF. The CDR3, as DNA: TGCATCGGAAAAGGTGGGGATTTAGGCACAGATACGCAGTATTTT.

The V call is TRBV6-6, the J call TRBJ2-5; D might be TRBD1 or TRBD2, each matching 5 bases. The J call could be wrong; TRBJ2-7 is a better fit for the DNA end. The CDR3 has 15 amino acids. From germline, CDR1 is MNHNY and CDR2 SVGAGI (reference sequence). The CDR3 DNA follows: TGTGCCAGCAGTCCCGGGGCCCCAGAGCTAGGCGAGCAGTACTTC. It translates to CASSPGAPELGEQYF.

Notes on this clonotype: A much larger clone differs from this one at a single base, so this may be a read error. The J gene is TRBJ2-2, the V gene TRBV5-5; D ambiguous. Germline CDR1 SGHKS, CDR2 YYEKEE (reference sequence). The CDR3 totals 13 residues. V was clipped by 1 base and J by 3 bases, with 4 bases between them. The CDR3 spells CASSLFDTGELFF. The CDR3 DNA reads as TGTGCCAGCAGCTTGTTCGACACCGGGGAGCTGTTTTTT.

This clonotype was observed a few times. The V call is TRBV5-6, the J call TRBJ2-3; 10 bases are a match to TRBD2. J lost 4 bases, V lost 2 bases, and 4 bases had no gene match. Germline loops: CDR1 SGHDT, CDR2 YYEEEE. The length of the CDR3 is 15 residues. The chain's CDR3 is CASSLRTSGADTQYF. DNA of the CDR3: TGTGCCAGCAGCTTACGGACTAGCGGTGCAGATACGCAGTATTTT.

This clonotype was counted many times. The gene calls are TRBV7-9 and TRBJ2-5, with D maybe TRBD1 (6 bases). This CDR3 contains 15 residues. V was trimmed by 5 bases and J by 1 base, leaving 14 bases between them. Per the germline V gene, CDR1 is SEHNR and CDR2 is FQNEAQ (reference sequence). The CDR3 bases are TGTGCCAGCAGCCGGGACATACTCTCCCAAGAGACCCAGTACTTC. Protein: CASSRDILSQETQYF.

V and J are TRBV7-9 and TRBJ2-3; D uncertain. From germline, CDR1 is SEHNR and CDR2 FQNEAQ (reference sequence). The V end lost 5 bases, the J end lost 2 bases, and 20 bases lay between the germline ends. The CDR3 extends over 17 amino acids. The CDR3 here is CASSQRSVPGLTDTQYF. CDR3 in DNA: TGTGCCAGCAGCCAAAGGTCGGTGCCCGGGCTCACAGATACGCAGTATTTT.

The genes are TRBV30 and TRBJ1-2, with D maybe TRBD1 (5 bases). Germline V gene data show CDR1 as GTSNPN and CDR2 as SVGIG (reference sequence). V was pared by 1 base and J by 5 bases, with 14 bases between. The CDR3 extends over 14 amino acids. The CDR3 DNA sequence: TGTGCCTGGAGTGCCTCCGGGACGGGGTATGGCTACACCTTC. Its protein product is CAWSASGTGYGYTF.

The rearrangement joins TRBV5-5 to TRBJ2-1, with 7 bases aligning to TRBD2. The germline V gene has CDR1 SGHKS and CDR2 YYEKEE (reference sequence). The CDR3 has 15 residues. V lost 6 bases to trimming and J lost 4 bases; unmatched junction nucleotides: 10. CDR3 DNA: TGTGCCAGCACCCTGGGGCTAGCGGAATACAATGAGCAGTTCTTC. Its protein product is CASTLGLAEYNEQFF.

V is TRBV20-1 and J is TRBJ2-3; 13 nucleotides agree with TRBD2. Germline V lookup: CDR1 DFQATT, CDR2 SNEGSKA (reference sequence). The CDR3 totals 16 residues. Trimming took 3 bases from V and 5 from J; bases not matched to a gene: 8. CDR3 protein: CSARATSGGAQDTQYF. CDR3 sequence (DNA): TGCAGTGCTAGGGCTACTAGCGGGGGGGCGCAAGATACGCAGTATTTT.

The chain has TRBV3-1 and TRBJ1-2; possibly TRBD1 for D (6 bases). Germline assignment: CDR1 LGHDT and CDR2 YNNKEL (reference sequence). There are 15 residues in the CDR3. V was shortened by 2 bases and J by 3 bases, with 13 bases between the two germline ends. CDR3 loop: CASSQYDRRDYGYTF. The CDR3 DNA is TGTGCCAGCAGCCAATACGACAGGAGGGACTATGGCTACACCTTC.

The chain combines TRBV28 with TRBJ2-5; a weak D match, TRBD1 (6 bases). The V end lost 8 bases, the J end lost 1 base, and 14 bases lay between the germline ends. Germline CDR1 and CDR2: MDHEN and SYDVKM. CDR3 size: 14 residues. CDR3 bases: TGTGCCAGCGGGGGATGGGACACCCAAGAGACCCAGTACTTC. Translation gives CASGGWDTQETQYF.

This clonotype was counted between two and nine times. The chain carries TRBV12-3 or TRBV12-4 and TRBJ1-5, with D unresolved. The CDR3 has 12 amino acids. Trimming cost V 3 bases and J 9 bases, with 9 bases left between them. CDR3 DNA: TGTGCCAGCAGTTTCAAACTGTTGCCCCAGCATTTT. It codes for CASSFKLLPQHF.

This clonotype was counted many times. V is TRBV29-1 and J is TRBJ2-7, with TRBD1 matching over 11 bases. The CDR3 is 14 residues long. Germline V lookup: CDR1 SQVTM, CDR2 ANQGSEA. The V segment lost 5 bases and the J segment 3 bases; nucleotides outside the gene matches: 6. The CDR3: CSVRGGTGGYEQYF. The CDR3 bases are TGCAGCGTTCGGGGGGGGACAGGGGGCTACGAGCAGTACTTC.

This clonotype showed up just a few times. The chain recombines TRBV6-5 with TRBJ2-2; D is tentatively TRBD1 or TRBD2 (5 bases each). The CDR3 has 14 amino acids. Trimming pared 6 bases from V and 5 bases from J, leaving 13 bases between. Germline assignment: CDR1 MNHEY and CDR2 SVGAGI. This chain's CDR3 is CASRPGTRTGELFF. As DNA, the CDR3 is TGTGCCAGCAGACCCGGGACCCGTACCGGGGAGCTGTTTTTT.

This clonotype turned up a few times. The chain links TRBV28 to TRBJ1-1; D not certain. Trimming took off 6 bases at V and 1 base at J, with 12 bases between the two ends. There are 14 residues in the CDR3. Germline V lookup: CDR1 MDHEN, CDR2 SYDVKM. The CDR3 region has the DNA TGTGCCAGCAGACCAACTGCACCGAACACTGAAGCTTTCTTT. Translating gives CASRPTAPNTEAFF.

The table lists this clonotype with a few counts. V gene TRBV18 combines with J gene TRBJ2-1, with D maybe TRBD1 (6 bases). The CDR3 loop spans 15 amino acids. Germline CDR1 reads KGHSH; CDR2 reads LQKENI. Trimming removed 2 bases from V and 6 bases from J, with 14 bases in between. Written as DNA, the CDR3 is TGTGCCAGCTCACCAAGACAGGTAACCGGCAATGAGCAGTTCTTC. Amino acids: CASSPRQVTGNEQFF.

This clonotype was counted many times. The CDR3 DNA reads as TGCAGTGCTAGACCCACCGGGACAGGGGGGTATGAGCAGTTCTTC. This translates into CSARPTGTGGYEQFF. The genes are TRBV20-1 and TRBJ2-1, with 11 bases identical to TRBD1. The germline V gene encodes CDR1 DFQATT and CDR2 SNEGSKA (reference sequence). V was pared by 2 bases and J by 8 bases, with 8 bases of the junction left unmatched. This CDR3 has 15 residues.

This clonotype was picked up a small number of times. The chain combines TRBV5-1 with TRBJ1-6; maybe TRBD1 (5 bases). This CDR3 has 14 residues. Germline V gene sequence: CDR1 SGHRS, CDR2 YFSETQ. V was shortened by 2 bases and J by 6 bases, with 9 bases between the two germline ends. The CDR3, as DNA: TGCGCCAGCAGCTTCTTGGGGCCTAATTCACCCCTCCACTTT. It translates to CASSFLGPNSPLHF.

The chain has TRBV5-1 and TRBJ2-2, with TRBD2 matching over 10 bases. J was trimmed by 4 bases and V by 0 bases; bases with no gene match: 6. CDR3 length: 17 residues. CDR1 is SGHRS and CDR2 is YFSETQ in the germline V gene. CDR3 bases: TGCGCCAGCAGCTTGGCCAGCGGGGGGGCCAGCACCGGGGAGCTGTTTTTT. Translation: CASSLASGGASTGELFF.

This chain joins TRBV5-1 and TRBJ1-2, with TRBD1 matching 7 bases. Losses at the gene ends were 4 bases for V and 9 bases for J; bases not matched to a gene: 12. Germline CDR1 and CDR2: SGHRS and YFSETQ. This CDR3 has 14 amino acids. CDR3 sequence (DNA): TGCGCCAGCAGCCGGGACAGAGAGCTGGAACGCTACACCTTC. It is translated as CASSRDRELERYTF. Supplemented by reference TRBV5-1 and TRBJ1-2, the full variable domain reads KAGVTQTPRYLIKTRGQQVTLSCSPISGHRSVSWYQQTPGQGLQFLFEYFSETQRNKGNFPGRFSGRQFSNSRSEMNVSTLELGDSALYLCASSRDRELERYTFGSGTRLTVV.

The V call is TRBV12-3 or TRBV12-4, the J call TRBJ1-2; D is possibly TRBD1 (6 bases). The CDR3 runs 14 residues. Between the trimmed V and J ends, which lost 3 bases and 4 bases, there was a span of 12 bases. The CDR3 spells CASSFAGVSYGYTF. As DNA, the CDR3 is TGTGCCAGCAGTTTCGCAGGGGTTAGCTATGGCTACACCTTC.

This clonotype was recorded many times. The V gene is TRBV10-3, the J gene TRBJ1-2; 10 nucleotides agree with TRBD1. V lost 7 bases and J lost 2; bases outside the gene matches: 7. In germline, CDR1 is ENHRY, CDR2 SYGVKD. The CDR3 has 15 amino acids. The CDR3 protein is CAITDDRGLNYGYTF. CDR3 coding DNA: TGTGCCATCACCGACGACAGGGGGCTGAACTATGGCTACACCTTC.

The chain recombines TRBV9 with TRBJ2-7, with TRBD2 matching over 8 bases. The J call is uncertain, as TRBJ2-5 better fits the DNA end. Germline CDR1 and CDR2: SGDLS and YYNGEE. This CDR3 has 14 amino acids. For the CDR3, the DNA is TGTGCCAGCAGCGGCTTAGCGGGAAAACAGACCCAGTACTTC. Residues: CASSGLAGKQTQYF.

With respect to this clonotype: A much larger clone is a single base away; this may be a read error. This rearrangement joins TRBV12-3 or TRBV12-4 to TRBJ1-2; no clear D gene. The CDR3 is made up of 12 amino acids. CDR3 bases: TGTGCCAGCAGTTTAGGATTCTATAGCTACACCTTC. This sequence encodes CASSLGFYSYTF.

This sequence joins TRBV20-1 and TRBJ2-2; possible D gene TRBD2, 6 bases. The CDR3 length is 17 residues. The germline CDR1 and CDR2 sequences are DFQATT and SNEGSKA (reference sequence). Trimming took 6 bases from V and 4 from J, leaving 24 bases between them. CDR3 protein: CSAARLGGVVGTGELFF. The CDR3, as DNA: TGCAGTGCCGCCCGGCTAGGAGGGGTGGTGGGCACCGGGGAGCTGTTTTTT.

This clonotype was counted at least ten times. The rearrangement uses TRBV4-3 and TRBJ1-6; D is ambiguous. The CDR3 is 14 residues long. Germline loops: CDR1 LGHNA, CDR2 YSLEER. The ends were cut back, 1 base at V and 10 bases at J, with 11 bases in the middle. Written as DNA, the CDR3 is TGCGCCAGCAGCCAAGCCGGGGTGGCGTCACCCCTCCACTTT. Translation: CASSQAGVASPLHF.

The rearrangement links TRBV24-1 to TRBJ1-1; the D is unclear. The CDR3 covers 12 residues. V was pared by 10 bases and J by 1 base, with 9 bases between. Germline loops: CDR1 KGHDR, CDR2 SFDVKD. The CDR3: CATLTENTEAFF. The DNA of the CDR3 is TGTGCCACTCTAACAGAGAACACTGAAGCTTTCTTT.